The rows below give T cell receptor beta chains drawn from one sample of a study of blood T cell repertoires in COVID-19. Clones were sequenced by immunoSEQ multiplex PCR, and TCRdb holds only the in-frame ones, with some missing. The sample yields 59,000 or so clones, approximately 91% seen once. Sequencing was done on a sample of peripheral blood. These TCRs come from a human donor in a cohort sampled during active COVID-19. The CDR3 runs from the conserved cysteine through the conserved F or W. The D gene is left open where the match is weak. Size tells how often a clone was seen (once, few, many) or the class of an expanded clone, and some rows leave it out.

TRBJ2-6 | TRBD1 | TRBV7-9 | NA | CASSLGDRVGANVLTF | TGTGCCAGCAGCTTAGGGGACAGGGTTGGGGCCAACGTCCTGACTTTC
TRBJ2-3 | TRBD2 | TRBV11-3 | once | CASTRGGSPDTQYF | TGTGCCAGCACCCGGGGGGGCTCCCCAGATACGCAGTATTTT
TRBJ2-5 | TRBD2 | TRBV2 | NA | CASSGGSGSQETQYF | TGTGCCAGCAGTGGTGGTAGCGGGAGTCAGGAGACCCAGTACTTC
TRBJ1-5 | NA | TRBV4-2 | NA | CASSQGGSGNQPQHF | TGTGCCAGCAGCCAAGGAGGGTCGGGCAATCAGCCCCAGCATTTT
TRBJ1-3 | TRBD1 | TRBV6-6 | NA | CASSYPTGGSGNTIYF | TGTGCCAGCAGTTACCCGACAGGGGGCTCTGGAAACACCATATATTTT
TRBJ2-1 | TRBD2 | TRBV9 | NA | CASSVGRGRHNEQFF | TGTGCCAGCAGCGTAGGACGCGGGAGGCACAATGAGCAGTTCTTC
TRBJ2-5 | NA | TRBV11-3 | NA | CASSLGLQETQYF | TGTGCCAGCAGCTTAGGGCTGCAAGAGACCCAGTACTTC
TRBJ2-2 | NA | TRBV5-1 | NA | CASSLEDRSTGELFF | TGCGCCAGCAGCTTGGAGGACAGAAGCACCGGGGAGCTGTTTTTT
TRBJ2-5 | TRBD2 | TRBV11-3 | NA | CASSASSGRRLLETQYF | TGTGCCAGCAGCGCGTCTAGCGGGAGGAGGCTCCTGGAGACCCAGTACTTC
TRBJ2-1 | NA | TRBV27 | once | CASSLMVPGYRSYNEQFF | TGTGCCAGCAGTTTGATGGTCCCCGGGTACCGCTCCTACAATGAGCAGTTCTTC
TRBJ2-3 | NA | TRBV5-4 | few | CAGSRQGSDTQYF | TGTGCGGGATCGCGCCAGGGTTCAGATACGCAGTATTTT
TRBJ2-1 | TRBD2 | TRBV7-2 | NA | CASSLRGLVDNEQFF | TGTGCCAGCAGCCTCCGCGGACTAGTTGACAATGAGCAGTTCTTC
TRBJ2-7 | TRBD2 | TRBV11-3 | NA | CASSLSLTGLAAKYEQYF | TGTGCCAGCAGCTTAAGCTTAACGGGACTAGCGGCAAAGTACGAGCAGTACTTC
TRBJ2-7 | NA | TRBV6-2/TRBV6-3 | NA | CASSRGRPTDEQYF | TGTGCCAGCAGCAGGGGCCGCCCGACGGACGAGCAGTACTTC
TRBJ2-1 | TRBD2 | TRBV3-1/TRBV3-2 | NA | CASSRNPGLAGGFF | TGTGCCAGCAGCCGCAATCCGGGACTAGCGGGAGGGTTCTTC
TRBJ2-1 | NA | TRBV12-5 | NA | CASGLDSSYNEQFF | TGTGCTAGTGGTTTGGACAGCTCCTACAATGAGCAGTTCTTC
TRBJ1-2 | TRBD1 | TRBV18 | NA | CASSRDSNYGYTF | TGTGCCAGCTCCCGGGACAGCAACTATGGCTACACCTTC
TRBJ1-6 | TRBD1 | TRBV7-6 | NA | CASSPDRAVNSPLHF | TGTGCCAGCAGCCCCGACAGGGCCGTGAATTCACCCCTCCACTTT
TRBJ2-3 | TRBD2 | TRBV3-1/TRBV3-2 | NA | CASSQKTSADTQYF | TGTGCCAGCAGCCAAAAGACTAGCGCAGATACGCAGTATTTT
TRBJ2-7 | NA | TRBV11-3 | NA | CASSLGRTAYEQYF | TGTGCCAGCAGCTTAGGACGGACAGCCTACGAGCAGTACTTC
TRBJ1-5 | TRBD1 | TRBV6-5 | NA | CASSSGQGNQPQHF | TGTGCCAGCAGTTCCGGACAGGGAAATCAGCCCCAGCATTTT
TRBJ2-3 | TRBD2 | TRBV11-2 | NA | CASSLVASGLRSDTQYF | TGTGCCAGCAGCTTAGTGGCTAGCGGCCTTAGGTCAGATACGCAGTATTTT